This note documents a single TCR beta chain sequence. What it recognizes is unknown. Germline V lookup: CDR1 MGHDK, CDR2 SYGVNS. Trimming left V 6 bases short and J 2 bases short, with 11 bases between. The CDR3 contains 13 residues. The source of the sample is a study of shared clonotypes between healthy human individuals. Study-level points and caveats: The study found lower generation probabilities in non-shared clonotypes than in those shared by all four donors. Four donors shared around 5.2% of their naive CD4 clonotypes.

None of the donors, who were healthy HIV-negative adults, had recently had acute infections or vaccinations. Naive CD45RA+ and memory CD45RA-negative subsets were split from CD4+ cells. Produced via immunoSEQ multiplex PCR; TCRdb's table is partial and in-frame only. The sample shows around 510,000 clones, roughly 95% of them seen only once. This chain links TRBV25-1 with TRBJ2-7; D tentatively reads TRBD1 or TRBD2 (5 bases each). This TCR was recovered from a woman aged 25 to 39 in good health. The sample taken for sequencing was naive CD4+ T cells sorted from blood. The subset is: CD45RA+ positively selected. CDR3 region: CASRGTLTYEQYF. CDR3 DNA sequence: TGTGCCAGCAGAGGGACGTTGACCTACGAGCAGTACTTC.